The 19 T cell receptor beta chains below were found in one sample sequenced in a study of cytomegalovirus exposure and HLA in healthy donors. Vbeta (60) and Jbeta (13) primers were used in the PCR. Method: immunoSEQ multiplex PCR; TCRdb's copy keeps in-frame clones and lacks some. Of some 93,000 clones listed, around 9.6% are singletons. Sequenced material: PBMCs. The receptors were sampled from a man in his fifties in good health and CMV-seropositive.

Notes on this clone: The sample has other DNA sequences that encode this CDR3 too. The J gene is TRBJ2-5, the V gene TRBV14; TRBD1 matches 7 bases. This CDR3 is built from 13 residues. The germline CDR1 and CDR2 sequences are SGHDN and FVKESK. V gave up 1 base and J gave up 5 bases; unmatched junction bases: 1. DNA for the CDR3: TGTGCCAGCAGCCAAGCAGGGGGTGAGACCCAGTACTTC. Its protein is CASSQAGGETQYF.

This clone was seen a few times. This chain joins TRBV11-2 and TRBJ2-2; weak D call: TRBD1 (5 bases). V lost 5 bases to trimming and J lost 5 bases, with 12 bases between them. The length of the CDR3 is 14 residues. Germline V lookup: CDR1 SGHAT, CDR2 FQNNGV. The CDR3 is CASSPHQGTGELFF. The CDR3 region has the DNA TGTGCCAGCAGCCCTCATCAGGGTACCGGGGAGCTGTTTTTT.

This clone has more than one count but fewer than ten. V usage is TRBV5-6 and J usage is TRBJ2-3; 9 bases are shared with TRBD2. Germline V CDR1 and CDR2: SGHDT, YYEEEE. The V segment lost 3 bases and the J segment 1 base; nucleotides outside the gene matches: 0. This CDR3 is 14 amino acids long. In DNA form, the CDR3 reads TGTGCCAGCAGCTGGACTAGCGGCACAGATACGCAGTATTTT. The encoded protein is CASSWTSGTDTQYF.

The V and J genes are TRBV28 and TRBJ1-1; D possibly corresponds to TRBD1 (6 bases). The CDR3 has 13 residues. Germline CDR1 is MDHEN and CDR2 is SYDVKM. Trimming left V 1 base short and J 8 bases short, with 11 bases between. The CDR3, as DNA: TGTGCCAGCAGTTTATTTCAGGACAGCGAAGCTTTCTTT. Translated, it gives CASSLFQDSEAFF.

This clone was seen more than once but under ten times. The genes are TRBV27 and TRBJ1-6; tentative D call: TRBD1 (5 bases). V was pared by 7 bases and J by 6 bases, with 13 bases between. Germline CDR1 and CDR2: MNHEY and SMNVEV (reference sequence). The CDR3 has 14 residues. The chain's CDR3 is CASTKRQLNSPLHF. CDR3 sequence (DNA): TGTGCCAGCACCAAAAGACAGCTTAATTCACCCCTCCACTTT.

This clone appeared a few times. V is TRBV5-6 and J is TRBJ2-1; weak D call: TRBD2 (5 bases). The V gene lost 2 bases and the J gene lost 0 bases, with 6 bases spanning the gap. The CDR3 length is 14 residues. Germline values: CDR1 SGHDT, CDR2 YYEEEE. The CDR3 region is CASSLGSSYNEQFF. CDR3 nucleotides: TGTGCCAGCAGCTTAGGGAGCTCCTACAATGAGCAGTTCTTC.

This clone was detected only a few times. The chain couples TRBV6-6 to TRBJ1-6; D perhaps matches TRBD1 (5 bases). CDR1 MNHNY and CDR2 SVGAGI come from the germline V gene (reference sequence). V lost 6 bases to trimming and J lost 5 bases, with 11 bases between them. This CDR3 has 14 residues. The CDR3, as DNA: TGTGCCAGCAGAGAGGGACTGCATAATTCACCCCTCCACTTT. Translation: CASREGLHNSPLHF.

This chain connects TRBV10-3 to TRBJ2-3, with D maybe TRBD1 (6 bases). The V and J ends lost 5 bases and 0 bases respectively, with 12 bases between them. Germline CDR1 ENHRY, CDR2 SYGVKD. The CDR3 is 15 residues long. CDR3 loop: CAISNRDTSTDTQYF. CDR3 in DNA: TGTGCCATCAGTAACAGGGACACTAGCACAGATACGCAGTATTTT.

V gene TRBV19 combines with J gene TRBJ2-1; tentatively, D is TRBD2 (6 bases). Germline assignment: CDR1 LNHDA and CDR2 SQIVND (reference sequence). V lost 5 bases and J 0 bases, leaving 17 bases between the germline ends. The CDR3 is made up of 17 amino acids. As DNA, the CDR3 is TGTGCCAGTAGTTTGGAAGCGGGTCACCTCTCCTACAATGAGCAGTTCTTC. Its translation: CASSLEAGHLSYNEQFF.

This clone was counted between two and nine times. V is TRBV20-1 and J is TRBJ1-2, with unresolved D. CDR3 length equals 10 residues. CDR1 DFQATT and CDR2 SNEGSKA come from the germline V gene (reference sequence). The V and J ends lost 4 bases and 9 bases respectively, with 9 bases between them. The CDR3 DNA sequence: TGCAGTGCTAAGCTGGTGAGCTACACCTTC. This encodes CSAKLVSYTF.

The chain recombines TRBV10-3 with TRBJ2-5; TRBD2 aligns across 14 bases. Germline CDR1 reads ENHRY; CDR2 reads SYGVKD. V lost 5 bases, J lost 5 bases, and 7 bases stayed unmatched. The CDR3 loop spans 16 amino acids. The CDR3 is CAISPGLAGGGETQYF. DNA of the CDR3: TGTGCCATCAGTCCAGGACTAGCGGGAGGTGGGGAGACCCAGTACTTC.

The chain combines TRBV10-3 with TRBJ1-2, with D possibly matching TRBD1 (5 bases). The CDR3 length is 14 residues. Germline V gene data show CDR1 as ENHRY and CDR2 as SYGVKD. Trimming pared 4 bases from V and 4 bases from J, leaving 13 bases between. CDR3 protein: CAISAGKGIYGYTF. CDR3 DNA: TGTGCCATCAGTGCAGGGAAAGGGATCTATGGCTACACCTTC.

This clone was seen more than once but under ten times. The chain carries TRBV15 and TRBJ2-5; 9 bases fit TRBD1. The V and J ends lost 0 bases and 2 bases, in that order; junction bases with no gene match: 10. This CDR3 has 18 amino acids. From germline, CDR1 is LNHNV and CDR2 YYDKDF (reference sequence). CDR3 DNA: TGTGCCACCAGCAGAGATAGGGGGACAGGGCTGAGGCAAGAGACCCAGTACTTC. This codes for CATSRDRGTGLRQETQYF. Together with reference TRBV15 and TRBJ2-5, the CDR3 gives the full variable domain: DAMVIQNPRYQVTQFGKPVTLSCSQTLNHNVMYWYQQKSSQAPKLLFHYYDKDFNNEADTPDNFQSRRPNTSFCFLDIRSPGLGDTAMYLCATSRDRGTGLRQETQYFGPGTRLLVL.

The J gene is TRBJ2-1, the V gene TRBV7-6; tentatively, D is TRBD1 (6 bases). V dropped 3 bases and J dropped 8 bases, with 17 bases sitting between them. The CDR3 is made up of 15 amino acids. Germline values: CDR1 SGHVS, CDR2 FNYEAQ. CDR3 DNA sequence: TGTGCCAGCAGCTTTATATCAGGGGCCGCCGATGAGCAGTTCTTC. Residues: CASSFISGAADEQFF. Complete variable domain (other parts from reference TRBV7-6 and TRBJ2-1): GAGVSQSPRYKVTKRGQDVALRCDPISGHVSLYWYRQALGQGPEFLTYFNYEAQQDKSGLPNDRFSAERPEGSISTLTIQRTEQRDSAMYRCASSFISGAADEQFFGPGTRLTVL.

This clone showed up just once. The V gene is TRBV7-2, the J gene TRBJ2-7, with 12 bases matching TRBD2. V dropped 0 bases and J dropped 0; count of bases not matched to a gene: 6. In germline, CDR1 is SGHTA, CDR2 FQGNSA. The CDR3 covers 18 residues. The CDR3 is CASSLAGGLAGLSYEQYF. In DNA form, the CDR3 reads TGTGCCAGCAGCTTAGCGGGGGGACTAGCGGGCCTCTCCTACGAGCAGTACTTC.

Worth noting for this clone: At the DNA level, this CDR3 is encoded by other sequences in the same sample as well. The genes are TRBV15 and TRBJ2-5, with 7 bases fitting TRBD1. The germline V gene has CDR1 LNHNV and CDR2 YYDKDF (reference sequence). This CDR3 has 13 amino acids. V lost 3 bases and J lost 2; bases outside the gene matches: 0. The CDR3 nucleotides are TGTGCCACCAGCAGGGACAGGCAAGAGACCCAGTACTTC. Amino acid sequence: CATSRDRQETQYF.

This clone was seen a handful of times. This chain connects TRBV5-8 to TRBJ2-2, with a weak D call TRBD2 (5 bases). Germline V gives CDR1 SGHTS, CDR2 YDEGEE. This CDR3 is 15 amino acids long. Trimming shortened V by 0 bases and J by 5 bases, and 11 bases separated the two germline ends. The CDR3 DNA follows: TGTGCCAGCAGCTTGGTCCGGGGTGGGACCGGGGAGCTGTTTTTT. Protein product: CASSLVRGGTGELFF.

This clone was seen only a few times. The rearrangement joins TRBV5-5 to TRBJ1-5; 7 bases align to TRBD1. Germline CDR1 is SGHKS and CDR2 is YYEKEE (reference sequence). The J segment lost 1 base and the V segment lost 4 bases, leaving 8 bases of the junction unmatched. CDR3 size: 16 residues. CDR3 bases: TGTGCCAGCAGCCCAGGGGGTCTAGGGAGCAATCAGCCCCAGCATTTT. Translated, it gives CASSPGGLGSNQPQHF.

The chain employs TRBV5-6 and TRBJ2-5; 10 bases are a match to TRBD2. Germline assignment: CDR1 SGHDT and CDR2 YYEEEE. The CDR3 covers 17 residues. V trimming: 2 bases; J trimming: 1 base; junction bases outside the gene matches: 8. The CDR3 region has the DNA TGTGCCAGCAGCTTATACCGGCTAGCGGGAGTCCAAGAGACCCAGTACTTC. The encoded protein is CASSLYRLAGVQETQYF.